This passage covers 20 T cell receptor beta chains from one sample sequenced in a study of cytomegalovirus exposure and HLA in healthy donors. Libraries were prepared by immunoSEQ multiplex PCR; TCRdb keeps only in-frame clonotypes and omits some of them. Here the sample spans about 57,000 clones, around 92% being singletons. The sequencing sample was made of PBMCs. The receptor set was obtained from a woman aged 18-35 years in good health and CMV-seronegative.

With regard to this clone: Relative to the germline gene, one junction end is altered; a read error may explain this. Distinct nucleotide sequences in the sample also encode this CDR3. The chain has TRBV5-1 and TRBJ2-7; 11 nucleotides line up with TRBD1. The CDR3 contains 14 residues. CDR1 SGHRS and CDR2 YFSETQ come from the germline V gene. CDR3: CASSIGQGAHEQYF. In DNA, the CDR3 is TGCGCTAGCAGCATCGGACAGGGGGCCCACGAGCAGTACTTC.

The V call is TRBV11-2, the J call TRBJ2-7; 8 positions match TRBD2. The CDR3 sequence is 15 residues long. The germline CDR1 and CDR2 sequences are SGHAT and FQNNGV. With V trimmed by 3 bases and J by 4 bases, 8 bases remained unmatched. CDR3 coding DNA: TGTGCCAGCAGCTTCCGGGGGGGAGGGCTTTACGAGCAGTACTTC. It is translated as CASSFRGGGLYEQYF.

CDR3 region: CASSLSLAGGYNEQFF. In DNA form, the CDR3 reads TGTGCCAGCAGCTTGTCTTTAGCGGGAGGGTACAATGAGCAGTTCTTC. J is TRBJ2-1 and V is TRBV5-5; TRBD2 agrees at 11 bases. CDR3 length: 16 residues. Trimming cost V 1 base and J 4 bases; bases outside gene matches: 4. Germline values: CDR1 SGHKS, CDR2 YYEKEE (reference sequence). The variable domain in full, completed from reference TRBV5-5 and TRBJ2-1, reads DAGVTQSPTHLIKTRGQQVTLRCSPISGHKSVSWYQQVLGQGPQFIFQYYEKEERGRGNFPDRFSARQFPNYSSELNVNALLLGDSALYLCASSLSLAGGYNEQFFGPGTRLTVL.

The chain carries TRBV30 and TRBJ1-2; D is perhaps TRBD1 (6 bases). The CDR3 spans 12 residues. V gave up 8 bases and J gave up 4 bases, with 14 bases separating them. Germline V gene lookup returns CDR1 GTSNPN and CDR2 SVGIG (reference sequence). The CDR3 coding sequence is TGTGCCGGGTCAGGGGTCCGCTATGGCTACACCTTC. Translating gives CAGSGVRYGYTF. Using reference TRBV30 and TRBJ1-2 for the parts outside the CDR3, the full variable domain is SQTIHQWPATLVQPVGSPLSLECTVEGTSNPNLYWYRQAAGRGLQLLFYSVGIGQISSEVPQNLSASRPQDRQFILSSKKLLLSDSGFYLCAGSGVRYGYTFGSGTRLTVV.

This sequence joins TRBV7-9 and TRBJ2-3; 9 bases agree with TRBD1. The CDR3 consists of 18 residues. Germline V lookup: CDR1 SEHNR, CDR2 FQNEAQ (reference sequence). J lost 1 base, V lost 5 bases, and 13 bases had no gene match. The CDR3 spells CASSTTLWTGDGTDTQYF. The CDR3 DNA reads TGTGCCAGCAGCACGACACTTTGGACAGGGGATGGCACAGATACGCAGTATTTT.

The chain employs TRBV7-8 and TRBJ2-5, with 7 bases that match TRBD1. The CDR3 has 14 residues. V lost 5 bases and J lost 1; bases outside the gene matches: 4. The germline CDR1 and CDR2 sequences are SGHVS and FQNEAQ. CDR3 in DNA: TGTGCCAGCAGCCTTGGGACAGCCCAAGAGACCCAGTACTTC. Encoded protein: CASSLGTAQETQYF. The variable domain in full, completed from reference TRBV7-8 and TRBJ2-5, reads GAGVSQSPRYKVAKRGQDVALRCDPISGHVSLFWYQQALGQGPEFLTYFQNEAQLDKSGLPSDRFFAERPEGSVSTLKIQRTQQEDSAVYLCASSLGTAQETQYFGPGTRLLVL.

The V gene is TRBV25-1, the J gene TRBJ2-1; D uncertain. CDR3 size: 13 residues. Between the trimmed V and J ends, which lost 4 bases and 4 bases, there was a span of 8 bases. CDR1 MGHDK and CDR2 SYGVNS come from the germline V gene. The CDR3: CASSGSRYNEQFF. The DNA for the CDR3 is TGTGCCAGCAGTGGGTCTAGGTACAATGAGCAGTTCTTC.

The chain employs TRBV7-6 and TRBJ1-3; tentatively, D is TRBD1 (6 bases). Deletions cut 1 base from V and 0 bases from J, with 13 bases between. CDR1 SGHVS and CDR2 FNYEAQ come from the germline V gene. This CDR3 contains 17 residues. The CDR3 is CASSLEIQGSSGNTIYF. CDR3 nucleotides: TGTGCCAGCAGCTTAGAGATCCAGGGGAGCTCTGGAAACACCATATATTTT.

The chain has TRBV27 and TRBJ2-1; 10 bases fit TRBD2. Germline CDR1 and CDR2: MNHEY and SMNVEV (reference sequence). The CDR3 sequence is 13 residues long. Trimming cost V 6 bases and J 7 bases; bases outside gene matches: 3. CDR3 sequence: CASRELAGNEQFF. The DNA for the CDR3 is TGTGCCAGCAGGGAACTAGCGGGGAATGAGCAGTTCTTC.

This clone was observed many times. In nucleotides, the CDR3 is TGCGCCAGCAGCCAAGATGAGGGGGCTGGGGCCAACGTCCTGACTTTC. Translation gives CASSQDEGAGANVLTF. The chain uses TRBV4-1 and TRBJ2-6, with D possibly TRBD1 on 6 matching bases. CDR1 and CDR2 (germline): MGHRA, YSYEKL. This CDR3 spans 16 amino acids. The germline V and J ends were trimmed by 0 bases and 2 bases, with 8 bases remaining between them.

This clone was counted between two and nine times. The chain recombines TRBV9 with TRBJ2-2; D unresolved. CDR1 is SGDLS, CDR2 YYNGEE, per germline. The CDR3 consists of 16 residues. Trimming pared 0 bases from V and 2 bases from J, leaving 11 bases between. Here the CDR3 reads CASSVDPVGNTGELFF. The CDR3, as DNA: TGTGCCAGCAGCGTAGACCCGGTCGGTAACACCGGGGAGCTGTTTTTT.

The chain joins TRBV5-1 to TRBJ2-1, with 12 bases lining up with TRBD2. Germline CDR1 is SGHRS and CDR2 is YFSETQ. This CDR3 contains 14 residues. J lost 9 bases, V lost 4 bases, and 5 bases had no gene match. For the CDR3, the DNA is TGCGCCAGCAGCCGACTAGCGGGAGATCGTGAGCAGTTCTTC. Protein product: CASSRLAGDREQFF.

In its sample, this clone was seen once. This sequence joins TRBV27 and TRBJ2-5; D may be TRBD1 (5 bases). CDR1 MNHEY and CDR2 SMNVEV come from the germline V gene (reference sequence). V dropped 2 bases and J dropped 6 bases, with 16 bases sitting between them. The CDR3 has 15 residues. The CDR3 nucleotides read TGTGCCAGCAGTTTAAAATTAGGGGTTTGGCAGACCCAGTACTTC. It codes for CASSLKLGVWQTQYF.

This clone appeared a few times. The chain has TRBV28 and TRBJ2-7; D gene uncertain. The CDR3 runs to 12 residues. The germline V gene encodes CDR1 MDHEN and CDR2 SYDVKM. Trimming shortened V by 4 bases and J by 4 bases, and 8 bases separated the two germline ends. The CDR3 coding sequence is TGTGCCAGCAGTTCAGTCGTATACGAGCAGTACTTC. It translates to CASSSVVYEQYF.

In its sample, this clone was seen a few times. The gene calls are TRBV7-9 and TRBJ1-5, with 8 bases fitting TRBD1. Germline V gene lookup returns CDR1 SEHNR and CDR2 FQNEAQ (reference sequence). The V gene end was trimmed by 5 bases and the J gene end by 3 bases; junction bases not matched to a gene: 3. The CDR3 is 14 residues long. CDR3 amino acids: CASSQDRANQPQHF. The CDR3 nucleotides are TGTGCCAGCAGCCAGGACAGGGCCAATCAGCCCCAGCATTTT. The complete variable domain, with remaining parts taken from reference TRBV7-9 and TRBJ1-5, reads DTGVSQNPRHKITKRGQNVTFRCDPISEHNRLYWYRQTLGQGPEFLTYFQNEAQLEKSRLLSDRFSAERPKGSFSTLEIQRTEQGDSAMYLCASSQDRANQPQHFGDGTRLSIL.

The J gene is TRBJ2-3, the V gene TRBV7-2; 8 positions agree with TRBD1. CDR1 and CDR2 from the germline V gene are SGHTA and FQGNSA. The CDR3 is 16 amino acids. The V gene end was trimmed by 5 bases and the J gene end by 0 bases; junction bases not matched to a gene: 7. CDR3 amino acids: CASSLQGARSTDTQYF. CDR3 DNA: TGTGCCAGCAGCCTCCAGGGGGCGCGGAGCACAGATACGCAGTATTTT.

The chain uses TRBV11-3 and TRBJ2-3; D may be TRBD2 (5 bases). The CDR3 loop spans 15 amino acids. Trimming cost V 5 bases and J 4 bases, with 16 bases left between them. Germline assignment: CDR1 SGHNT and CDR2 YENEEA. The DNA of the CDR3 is TGTGCCAGCAGCCTTCGGACGGAGGTGGCAGATACGCAGTATTTT. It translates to CASSLRTEVADTQYF.

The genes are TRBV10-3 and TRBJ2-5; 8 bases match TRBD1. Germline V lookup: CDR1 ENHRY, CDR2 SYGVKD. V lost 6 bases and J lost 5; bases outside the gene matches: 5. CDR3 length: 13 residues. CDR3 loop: CAIRKTGDETQYF. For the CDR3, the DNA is TGTGCCATCAGGAAGACAGGGGACGAGACCCAGTACTTC.

CDR3 protein: CASSQEPSGGPYEQYF. CDR3 DNA: TGTGCCAGCAGCCAAGAACCTAGCGGGGGGCCCTACGAGCAGTACTTC. The V call is TRBV4-2, the J call TRBJ2-7, with 11 bases aligning to TRBD2. With V trimmed by 0 bases and J by 2 bases, 3 bases remained unmatched. The CDR3 has 16 amino acids. CDR1 and CDR2 (germline): LGHNA, YNFKEQ.

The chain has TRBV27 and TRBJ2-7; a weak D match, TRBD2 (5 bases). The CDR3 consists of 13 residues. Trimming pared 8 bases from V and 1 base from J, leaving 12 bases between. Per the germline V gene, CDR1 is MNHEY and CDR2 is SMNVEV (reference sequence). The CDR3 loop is CASSWGASYEQYF. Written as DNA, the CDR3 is TGTGCCAGCTCCTGGGGAGCGTCCTACGAGCAGTACTTC.